These T cell receptor beta chains were read from a single sample in a study of response to subunit inactivated influenza vaccine. TCRdb re-called the RT-PCR reads with MiXCR, one entry per CDR3 protein. The sample shows around 480,000 distinct CDR3 sequences, approximately 11% of them seen only once. Specimen: PBMCs from blood, collected about 6 weeks after vaccination. Source of these receptors: a man between 50 and 59 years old who received an inactivated influenza vaccine. Both conserved end residues are part of each CDR3. D genes are given only for firm matches. Only some rows state a clone size, as once, few, many or a class for expanded clones.

TRBV3-1	NA	NA	TRBJ2-1	CASSPPPTLGGFF	TGTGCCAGCAGCCCCCCGCCGACTTTGGGAGGGTTCTTC
TRBV29-1	TRBD1	NA	TRBJ2-7	CSVTTTGGASGEQYF	TGCAGCGTGACTACGACAGGGGGCGCGAGTGGCGAGCAGTACTTC
TRBV11-2	NA	few	TRBJ2-7	CASSLGNSGYEQYF	TGTGCCAGCAGCTTAGGTAATAGCGGCTACGAGCAGTACTTC
TRBV6-5	TRBD1	few	TRBJ1-2	CASSYKGQGHYGYTF	TGTGCCAGCAGTTACAAGGGACAGGGCCACTATGGCTACACCTTC
TRBV4-2	NA	few	TRBJ2-7	CASGDTTYEQYF	TGTGCCAGCGGGGACACTACCTACGAGCAGTACTTC
TRBV15	TRBD1	few	TRBJ2-2	CATILSGQGNTGELFF	TGTGCCACCATCCTCAGCGGACAGGGGAACACCGGGGAGCTGTTTTTT
TRBV7-2	TRBD2	NA	TRBJ2-2	CASRPLAGDYTGELFF	TGTGCCAGCAGGCCACTAGCGGGAGATTACACCGGGGAGCTGTTTTTT
TRBV9	NA	few	TRBJ2-5	CASSQGGGPLETQYF	TGTGCCAGCTCCCAAGGGGGGGGGCCATTGGAGACCCAGTACTTC
TRBV7-6	NA	NA	TRBJ2-7	CASSSLDGYEQYF	TGTGCCAGCAGCTCCCTCGACGGCTACGAGCAGTACTTC
TRBV6-1	NA	few	TRBJ2-7	CASRPQGRWYEQYF	TGTGCCAGCAGACCCCAAGGCAGGTGGTACGAGCAGTACTTC
TRBV12-3/TRBV12-4	NA	many	TRBJ2-3	CASSWGYTDTQYF	TGTGCCAGCAGTTGGGGTTACACAGATACGCAGTATTTT
TRBV5-1	TRBD1	NA	TRBJ1-6	CASSIRTGSDSPLHF	TGCGCCAGCAGCATCCGGACAGGGTCGGATTCACCCCTCCACTTT
TRBV4-2	NA	few	TRBJ2-3	CASSLRDSSDTQYF	TGTGCCAGCAGCCTCCGGGACTCTTCAGATACGCAGTATTTT
TRBV5-1	TRBD2	few	TRBJ2-1	CASSVRTSGGPNEQFF	TGCGCCAGCAGCGTGAGGACTAGCGGGGGGCCCAATGAGCAGTTCTTC
TRBV12-3/TRBV12-4	NA	NA	TRBJ2-1	CASSNSGPWNEQFF	TGTGCCAGCAGTAACAGTGGGCCCTGGAATGAGCAGTTCTTC
TRBV6-2/TRBV6-3	NA	few	TRBJ2-7	CASSYVGRFYEQYF	TGTGCCAGCAGTTATGTAGGACGGTTCTACGAGCAGTACTTC
TRBV5-1	TRBD1	few	TRBJ2-1	CASSFGQGASYNEQFF	TGCGCCAGCAGCTTCGGACAGGGGGCTTCCTACAATGAGCAGTTCTTC
TRBV20-1	NA	many	TRBJ2-7	CSARDLGGLGYEQYF	TGCAGTGCTAGAGATCTAGGTGGGTTAGGCTACGAGCAGTACTTC
TRBV5-1	TRBD2	NA	TRBJ2-1	CASSFLSGTSGSEQFF	TGCGCCAGCAGCTTCCTTTCCGGGACTAGCGGGTCTGAGCAGTTCTTC
TRBV29-1	TRBD1	few	TRBJ1-1	CSVAGTEGSTEAFF	TGCAGCGTCGCTGGGACAGAAGGTAGCACTGAAGCTTTCTTT
TRBV19	TRBD1	NA	TRBJ2-7	CASSITGGVRNEQYF	TGTGCCAGTAGTATTACAGGGGGCGTGAGGAACGAGCAGTACTTC
TRBV18	NA	NA	TRBJ2-7	CASSPRRTGLFYEQYF	TGTGCCAGCTCACCGCGCCGGACAGGACTATTCTACGAGCAGTACTTC
TRBV6-5	TRBD2	NA	TRBJ2-2	CASSYWALAGPITGELFF	TGTGCCAGCAGTTACTGGGCACTAGCGGGACCCATCACCGGGGAGCTGTTTTTT
TRBV20-1	NA	NA	TRBJ2-3	CSAREVSDTQYF	TGCAGTGCTAGAGAAGTGTCAGATACGCAGTATTTT
TRBV10-3	TRBD2	NA	TRBJ2-3	CATGGSGVATDTQYF	TGTGCCACCGGGGGTAGCGGGGTGGCCACAGATACGCAGTATTTT
TRBV9	TRBD2	few	TRBJ2-2	CASSTGTSGSTGELFF	TGTGCCAGCAGCACTGGGACTAGCGGGAGTACCGGGGAGCTGTTTTTT
TRBV3-1	NA	few	TRBJ2-7	CASSQDQRGEQYF	TGTGCCAGCAGCCAAGATCAAAGGGGCGAGCAGTACTTC
TRBV20-1	NA	few	TRBJ1-1	CSAITGLEAFF	TGCAGTGCCATAACAGGGTTGGAAGCTTTCTTT
TRBV27	NA	NA	TRBJ2-1	CASSLRSVARSRDEQFF	TGTGCCAGCAGTTTGCGAAGCGTCGCTAGGTCAAGGGATGAGCAGTTCTTC
TRBV5-1	NA	few	TRBJ2-5	CASSLLGEETQYF	TGCGCCAGCAGCTTGCTAGGGGAAGAGACCCAGTACTTC
TRBV6-1	NA	once	TRBJ1-2	CASTQTTGNGYTF	TGTGCCAGCACCCAAACCACAGGGAATGGCTACACCTTC
TRBV5-6	NA	few	TRBJ2-1	CASSLSVPSSYNEQFF	TGTGCCAGCAGCTTGAGCGTCCCTAGCTCCTACAATGAGCAGTTCTTC
TRBV20-1	TRBD1	many	TRBJ2-3	CSAGQVPRTDTQYF	TGCAGTGCTGGACAGGTGCCCCGCACAGATACGCAGTATTTT
TRBV28	NA	many	TRBJ2-5	CASSFEGGETQYF	TGTGCCAGCAGTTTCGAGGGGGGGGAGACCCAGTACTTC
TRBV10-2	TRBD1	NA	TRBJ2-7	CASSPGQGADEQYF	TGCGCCAGCAGTCCGGGACAGGGGGCTGACGAGCAGTACTTC
TRBV19	TRBD2	many	TRBJ2-1	CASSPYSSGRGRREEQFF	TGTGCCAGTAGCCCATACAGTAGCGGTCGCGGGAGACGGGAGGAGCAGTTCTTC
TRBV6-5	NA	NA	TRBJ2-3	CASSYSTPRTDTQYF	TGTGCCAGCAGTTACTCGACACCACGCACAGATACGCAGTATTTT
TRBV5-6	NA	many	TRBJ2-7	CASSFRPDYEQYF	TGTGCCAGCAGCTTCCGACCCGACTACGAGCAGTACTTC
TRBV7-9	NA	few	TRBJ2-2	CASLGAGANTGELFF	TGTGCCAGCCTCGGGGCGGGCGCGAACACCGGGGAGCTGTTTTTT
TRBV4-2	NA	NA	TRBJ1-2	CASSQEIQGRGYTF	TGTGCCAGCAGCCAAGAAATTCAGGGGAGAGGCTACACCTTC
TRBV12-3/TRBV12-4	NA	many	TRBJ2-1	CASSFIYEQFF	TGTGCCAGCAGTTTCATCTATGAGCAGTTCTTC
TRBV6-1	TRBD2	NA	TRBJ2-1	CASSVAGGGYEQFF	TGTGCCAGCAGTGTAGCGGGAGGTGGGTATGAGCAGTTCTTC
TRBV20-1	TRBD2	few	TRBJ2-3	CSASPLAGGGFTDTQYF	TGCAGTGCTAGTCCCCTAGCGGGAGGGGGATTCACAGATACGCAGTATTTT
TRBV11-2	TRBD1	many	TRBJ2-5	CASSDGQGVIRETQYF	TGTGCCAGCAGCGACGGACAGGGGGTAATCCGGGAGACCCAGTACTTC
TRBV24-1	TRBD2	NA	TRBJ2-1	CATSEPLAGGKINEQFF	TGTGCCACCAGTGAACCACTAGCGGGAGGCAAGATCAATGAGCAGTTCTTC
TRBV7-2	TRBD1	many	TRBJ1-1	CASNQGGGITEAFF	TGTGCCAGCAACCAGGGGGGCGGGATCACTGAAGCTTTCTTT
TRBV29-1	TRBD1	few	TRBJ2-1	CSVESGQTNEQFF	TGCAGCGTTGAGTCGGGACAGACCAATGAGCAGTTCTTC
TRBV6-1	TRBD2	few	TRBJ2-2	CASRRWGLAAANTGELFF	TGTGCCAGCAGGAGATGGGGCCTAGCGGCGGCGAACACCGGGGAGCTGTTTTTT
TRBV2	NA	NA	TRBJ2-1	CACGRGTYNEQFF	TGTGCCTGCGGGCGGGGCACCTACAATGAGCAGTTCTTC
TRBV15	NA	few	TRBJ2-2	CATSRSPGQNTGELFF	TGTGCCACCAGCAGATCTCCCGGACAGAACACCGGGGAGCTGTTTTTT
TRBV5-1	NA	many	TRBJ1-1	CASSLEWPEAFF	TGCGCCAGCAGCTTGGAATGGCCTGAAGCTTTCTTT
TRBV20-1	NA	few	TRBJ2-7	CSATRRQGKYEQYF	TGCAGTGCCACCCGCCGCCAGGGGAAATACGAGCAGTACTTC
TRBV9	NA	NA	TRBJ2-5	CASSGQGLGGTQYF	TGTGCCAGCAGCGGACAGGGACTAGGAGGGACCCAGTACTTC
TRBV28	NA	few	TRBJ2-7	CASSFVSLSSYEQYF	TGTGCCAGCAGTTTCGTTAGTCTTAGCTCCTACGAGCAGTACTTC
TRBV12-3/TRBV12-4	NA	many	TRBJ2-7	CASSFASSEQYF	TGTGCCAGCAGTTTTGCTAGCTCCGAGCAGTACTTC
TRBV29-1	NA	many	TRBJ1-2	CSVDGLNKDGYTF	TGCAGCGTTGACGGACTTAACAAAGATGGCTACACCTTC
TRBV12-3/TRBV12-4	NA	NA	TRBJ2-7	CASSFGVGRSEQYF	TGTGCCAGCAGTTTTGGGGTAGGGCGGAGCGAGCAGTACTTC
TRBV12-3/TRBV12-4	TRBD1	many	TRBJ2-7	CASRTGGSYEQYF	TGTGCCAGCAGAACAGGGGGCTCCTACGAGCAGTACTTC
TRBV20-1	NA	few	TRBJ2-1	CSPGLAVSSYNEQFF	TGCAGTCCAGGGCTAGCAGTGAGCTCCTACAATGAGCAGTTCTTC